The rows below give T cell receptor beta chains drawn from one sample of a study of blood T cell repertoires in COVID-19. TCRdb's table, derived via immunoSEQ multiplex PCR, lists solely in-frame clones and lacks some. The sample includes under 300,000 clones, around nine tenths of them seen just once. Sequenced: peripheral blood. The receptors stem from a woman between 65 and 79 years old with COVID-19, enrolled during active disease. Each CDR3 is given without its conserved first and last residue. Rows may omit the clone size; those that give it use once, few, many or a size class.

clone_size | j_call | v_call | cdr3_aa
. | TRBJ2-1 | TRBV10-3 | AITRDKSYNEQF
. | TRBJ1-6 | TRBV19 | ASRQNREGVFSPLH
. | TRBJ1-1 | TRBV27 | ASSWTGDTEAF
. | TRBJ1-2 | TRBV5-1 | ASSLGGTAKDYT
. | TRBJ1-3 | TRBV6-1 | ASSERWAGNTIY
. | TRBJ1-1 | TRBV10-3 | AISEEAFEAF
. | TRBJ1-5 | TRBV6-5 | ASSSRTGGNQPQH
. | TRBJ1-5 | TRBV5-6 | ASSLAGRSNQPQH
. | TRBJ1-2 | TRBV19 | ASSIRAGEGYT
. | TRBJ1-2 | TRBV29-1 | SVRSLNYGYT
. | TRBJ2-3 | TRBV27 | ASSPPTGRGSTDTQY
. | TRBJ2-7 | TRBV5-1 | ASSLTTGNSYEQY
few | TRBJ2-5 | TRBV19 | ASSIGGLQETQY
. | TRBJ1-1 | TRBV29-1 | SVERWGGTEAF
. | TRBJ1-2 | TRBV3-1/TRBV3-2 | ATYRGSGYT
. | TRBJ2-1 | TRBV7-2 | ASYLAGLGEQF
. | TRBJ1-1 | TRBV6-5 | ASSYPRGERTEAF
. | TRBJ1-3 | TRBV5-1 | ASSLAGQGAGNTIY
. | TRBJ2-3 | TRBV7-2 | ASSLGSGGASTDTQY
. | TRBJ2-1 | TRBV6-4 | ASSEVADTYNEQF
. | TRBJ1-5 | TRBV27 | ASSETDYQPQH
. | TRBJ2-7 | TRBV10-2 | ASRRESEQY
. | TRBJ2-5 | TRBV6-5 | ASSYGASGGKETQY
. | TRBJ1-4 | TRBV12-3/TRBV12-4 | ASSFRGEKLF
. | TRBJ1-1 | TRBV3-1/TRBV3-2 | ASSQDSRGRLNTEAF
. | TRBJ1-1 | TRBV4-1 | ASSQDPGDRMNTEAF
. | TRBJ2-1 | TRBV7-9 | ASKNIAGGLMDEQF
. | TRBJ1-4 | TRBV19 | ASSIQGDEKLF
. | TRBJ2-3 | TRBV6-5 | ASSYLDTSTDTQY
. | TRBJ2-7 | TRBV7-8 | ASSHRQGQKDEQY
. | TRBJ2-5 | TRBV4-1 | ASSQVGVTGETQY
. | TRBJ1-5 | TRBV5-6 | ASSVGTGGNQPQH
. | TRBJ1-1 | TRBV30 | AWRTGLEAF
once | TRBJ1-5 | TRBV6-4 | ASSPPQARNQPQH
once | TRBJ1-1 | TRBV6-4 | ASRGQVGQAF
. | TRBJ1-1 | TRBV11-3 | ASSLDSGGGTEAF
. | TRBJ1-1 | TRBV10-1 | ASSESTTGFTEAF
. | TRBJ2-3 | TRBV7-2 | ASSLANDQRGLTDTQY
. | TRBJ2-7 | TRBV9 | ASSVGSGGYEQY
. | TRBJ2-3 | TRBV7-3 | ASSLGLEADTQY
. | TRBJ2-1 | TRBV4-2 | ASSQDNRGRDEQF
. | TRBJ2-1 | TRBV7-9 | ASAKVLEQF
. | TRBJ2-1 | TRBV29-1 | SVEGHMAGARPGEQF
. | TRBJ2-3 | TRBV5-1 | ASSWDSHTDTQY
. | TRBJ2-5 | TRBV12-5 | ASGLMVTQETQY
. | TRBJ1-1 | TRBV2 | ASSPVGPPYTEAF
. | TRBJ2-1 | TRBV30 | AWGKGSRASGNEQF
. | TRBJ1-1 | TRBV18 | ASSPAGLMNTEAF
. | TRBJ1-1 | TRBV11-2 | ASSFRPAEAF
. | TRBJ1-1 | TRBV13 | ASSLDRGMGTEAF